The clone carrying this T cell receptor (beta chain) occurred a few times. Antigen specificity is unknown. Sequenced with the Oncomine TCR Beta short-read assay was DNA taken from cultured CD4+ T cells. TCRdb re-called the PCR reads through MiXCR, storing one row per CDR3 protein. The table has over 12,000 distinct CDR3 sequences, 50% seen once; the top ten hold roughly 26%. These data come from a study of vaccination and CD4 T cells after COVID-19. In the study overall: The authors used overlapping spike peptides from SARS-CoV-2, HCoV-NL63, HCoV-OC43 and HCoV-229E to stimulate cells.

V shed 1 base and J 5 bases; nucleotides not matched to a gene: 8. The CDR3 has 16 residues. The V gene's germline CDR1 is GTSNPN and CDR2 SVGIG (reference sequence). Treatment denoted: roughly 11-day PBMC culture with coronavirus spike peptide pools or control peptides (ViraFEST assay). Researchers grew the cells for under 11 days and then pulled out CD4+ T cells by negative selection. The TCR comes from a human donor with COVID-19. J is TRBJ2-2 and V is TRBV30, with 9 bases identical to TRBD1. Sequencing used cultured CD4+ T cells from blood, obtained after SARS-CoV-2 vaccination. CDR3 loop: CAWSGTGGARTGELFF. CDR3 coding DNA: TGTGCCTGGAGTGGAACAGGGGGCGCTCGGACCGGGGAGCTGTTTTTT.